This TCR beta chain emerged from a study of blood T cell repertoires in COVID-19. Libraries were prepared by immunoSEQ multiplex PCR; TCRdb keeps only in-frame clonotypes and omits some of them. The table shows hundreds of thousands of clones, with nearly 90% occurring only once. This CDR3 contains 13 residues. Between the trimmed V and J ends, which lost 2 bases and 5 bases, there was a span of 10 bases. Germline V CDR1 and CDR2: SGHRS, YFSETQ. The clonotype comes from a man aged 18 to 30 with active or convalescent COVID-19. Source material: peripheral blood. The V and J genes are TRBV5-1 and TRBJ1-1; D is perhaps TRBD1 (6 bases). Here the CDR3 DNA reads TGCGCCAGCAGCTTAGGGGGGGAGACTGAAGCTTTCTTT. Amino acid sequence: CASSLGGETEAFF.